One sample yielded the 23 T cell receptor beta chains listed below, sequenced in a study of blood T cell repertoires in COVID-19. The method was immunoSEQ multiplex PCR; TCRdb's version includes in-frame clones alone and lacks a portion of them. The profile shows about 140,000 clones, 81% of them singletons. Sequencing was performed on peripheral blood. The receptors come from a human donor in a cohort sampled during active COVID-19.

This clone has only a few counts. The chain recombines TRBV5-1 with TRBJ2-5; 8 bases line up with TRBD1. The V and J ends lost 2 bases and 4 bases, in that order; junction bases with no gene match: 4. Per the germline V gene, CDR1 is SGHRS and CDR2 is YFSETQ. The CDR3 totals 14 residues. The CDR3 reads CASSFGQGGETQYF. In DNA, the CDR3 is TGCGCCAGCAGCTTTGGACAGGGCGGAGAGACCCAGTACTTC.

The V gene is TRBV6-5, the J gene TRBJ2-7, with D unresolved. Germline-derived CDR1 and CDR2 are MNHEY and SVGAGI. The CDR3 totals 15 residues. V was trimmed by 0 bases and J by 1 base, leaving 10 bases between them. This chain's CDR3 is CASSYSLYGSYEQYF. The CDR3 DNA follows: TGTGCCAGCAGTTACTCGCTATACGGGTCCTACGAGCAGTACTTC.

This clone was observed a few times. The J gene is TRBJ1-1, the V gene TRBV4-2; TRBD1 might be the D (6 bases). This CDR3 spans 15 amino acids. The germline V and J ends were trimmed by 0 bases and 5 bases, with 13 bases remaining between them. Germline V gene data show CDR1 as LGHNA and CDR2 as YNFKEQ. The CDR3 loop reads CASSQDIGRGTEAFF. The CDR3 DNA sequence: TGTGCCAGCAGCCAAGATATTGGCAGGGGTACTGAAGCTTTCTTT.

The CDR3 DNA is TGTGCCAGCAGCTCCCCCGGGTCAGTTAACAATGAGCAGTTCTTC. Protein sequence: CASSSPGSVNNEQFF. The chain links TRBV7-3 to TRBJ2-1; D remains unclear. Germline V CDR1 and CDR2: SGHTA, FQGTGA. This CDR3 region has 15 residues. V was pared by 4 bases and J by 5 bases, with 15 bases between. Full variable domain (remainder filled in from reference TRBV7-3 and TRBJ2-1): GAGVSQTPSNKVTEKGKYVELRCDPISGHTALYWYRQSLGQGPEFLIYFQGTGAADDSGLPNDRFFAVRPEGSVSTLKIQRTERGDSAVYLCASSSPGSVNNEQFFGPGTRLTVL.

In this sample, this clone turned up a few times. This chain uses TRBV19 with TRBJ2-1; tentatively, D is TRBD2 (6 bases). The CDR3 totals 15 residues. Trimming shortened V by 7 bases and J by 8 bases, and 21 bases separated the two germline ends. Germline CDR1 is LNHDA and CDR2 is SQIVND (reference sequence). The CDR3 here is CASMGLAISEDEQFF. Written as DNA, the CDR3 is TGTGCCAGTATGGGCCTAGCGATCTCCGAGGATGAGCAGTTCTTC.

This rearrangement joins TRBV28 to TRBJ2-7; 8 bases align to TRBD1. Germline CDR1 reads MDHEN; CDR2 reads SYDVKM. Trimming took 6 bases from V and 5 from J; bases not matched to a gene: 9. The CDR3 is 14 residues long. This CDR3 reads CASRSRGRGNEQYF. CDR3 coding DNA: TGTGCCAGCAGAAGCAGGGGGCGCGGGAACGAGCAGTACTTC.

CDR3 loop: CASSNRGANEKLFF. CDR3 DNA sequence: TGCGCCAGCAGTAACAGGGGTGCTAATGAAAAACTGTTTTTT. The chain uses TRBV10-1 and TRBJ1-4, with 7 nucleotides matching TRBD1. With V trimmed by 5 bases and J by 3 bases, 3 bases remained unmatched. Germline V CDR1 and CDR2: WNHNN, SYGVQD (reference sequence). This CDR3 has 14 residues.

V and J are TRBV25-1 and TRBJ2-7; 12 positions agree with TRBD2. The germline V gene encodes CDR1 MGHDK and CDR2 SYGVNS. Trimming cost V 7 bases and J 7 bases; bases outside gene matches: 8. The CDR3 runs 14 residues. Here the CDR3 DNA reads TGTGCCAGCATCTCTAGCGGGAGGGCGGGGGAGCAGTACTTC. Encoded protein: CASISSGRAGEQYF.

This chain uses TRBV19 with TRBJ1-2; D uncertain. In germline, CDR1 is LNHDA, CDR2 SQIVND (reference sequence). The CDR3 is 13 amino acids. With 3 bases removed from V and 0 bases from J, the gap between germline ends came to 5 bases. Written as DNA, the CDR3 is TGTGCCAGTAGTATCAGTTCTAACTATGGCTACACCTTC. As protein: CASSISSNYGYTF.

The genes are TRBV28 and TRBJ1-2, with 8 bases aligning to TRBD1. Germline V CDR1 and CDR2: MDHEN, SYDVKM. V shed 7 bases, J shed 7 bases, and the junction held 8 bases outside the gene matches. The CDR3 runs to 13 residues. The CDR3 nucleotides read TGTGCCAGCAAGAGACAGGGGTTATCTGGCTACACCTTC. Translating gives CASKRQGLSGYTF.

The gene calls are TRBV19 and TRBJ2-6; 7 positions match TRBD2. The junction had 11 bases not matched to a gene; V was cut back by 3 bases and J by 0 bases. The CDR3 sequence is 19 residues long. Looked up from germline, CDR1 is LNHDA and CDR2 is SQIVND (reference sequence). The CDR3 here is CASSMGPRAGLSGANVLTF. The DNA for the CDR3 is TGTGCCAGTAGTATGGGCCCTCGAGCGGGGCTCTCTGGGGCCAACGTCCTGACTTTC.

The chain links TRBV11-3 to TRBJ1-3; the D is unclear. V gave up 4 bases and J gave up 2 bases, with 6 bases separating them. CDR1 is SGHNT and CDR2 is YENEEA in the germline V gene. This CDR3 region has 13 residues. The CDR3 loop reads CASSSLPGNTIYF. CDR3 in DNA: TGTGCCAGCAGCTCCCTACCTGGAAACACCATATATTTT.

The chain employs TRBV19 and TRBJ2-5; TRBD2 matches at 8 bases. This CDR3 contains 19 residues. In germline, CDR1 is LNHDA, CDR2 SQIVND (reference sequence). Trimming removed 6 bases from V and 3 bases from J; junction bases left unmatched: 21. The CDR3 here is CASSTPLAGLFPSKETQYF. For the CDR3, the DNA is TGTGCCAGTAGCACGCCTTTAGCGGGACTATTCCCCTCCAAAGAGACCCAGTACTTC.

This clone was seen just once. The chain couples TRBV15 to TRBJ2-1; 7 bases line up with TRBD2. Per the germline V gene, CDR1 is LNHNV and CDR2 is YYDKDF (reference sequence). J lost 3 bases, V lost 1 base, and 6 bases had no gene match. This CDR3 contains 16 residues. The CDR3 loop reads CATSRGGRTGYNEQFF. The CDR3 DNA sequence: TGTGCCACCAGCAGAGGCGGGAGAACAGGCTACAATGAGCAGTTCTTC.

The chain recombines TRBV19 with TRBJ2-7; TRBD2 matches 9 bases. Trimming took 8 bases from V and 3 from J; bases not matched to a gene: 8. The CDR3 contains 14 residues. CDR1 is LNHDA and CDR2 is SQIVND in the germline V gene (reference sequence). The CDR3 nucleotides are TGTGCCAGTTCCCTTAGCGGGAGTGTCTACGAGCAGTACTTC. Its protein product is CASSLSGSVYEQYF. Filled out from reference TRBV19 and TRBJ2-7, the complete variable domain reads DGGITQSPKYLFRKEGQNVTLSCEQNLNHDAMYWYRQDPGQGLRLIYYSQIVNDFQKGDIAEGYSVSREKKESFPLTVTSAQKNPTAFYLCASSLSGSVYEQYFGPGTRLTVT.

CDR3 protein: CASSPRRTSGSQETQYF. In DNA form, the CDR3 reads TGTGCCAGCTCACCCAGGCGGACTAGCGGGAGTCAAGAGACCCAGTACTTC. The chain recombines TRBV18 with TRBJ2-5; the match to TRBD2 covers 13 bases. CDR1 is KGHSH, CDR2 LQKENI, per germline. The trim removed 3 bases at V and 2 bases at J, leaving 6 bases unmatched. The CDR3 has 17 residues.

The J gene is TRBJ1-2, the V gene TRBV9, with TRBD1 identical over 8 bases. CDR1 is SGDLS, CDR2 YYNGEE, per germline. The CDR3 runs 16 residues. V lost 4 bases, J lost 0 bases, and 8 bases stayed unmatched. The CDR3 is CASSPGTGLTNYGYTF. CDR3 nucleotides: TGTGCCAGCAGCCCAGGGACAGGACTGACTAACTATGGCTACACCTTC.

This chain's CDR3 is CSVADRQGPYEQYF. CDR3 DNA sequence: TGCAGCGTTGCAGACCGACAGGGGCCGTACGAGCAGTACTTC. The gene calls are TRBV29-1 and TRBJ2-7; TRBD1 aligns across 8 bases. J was trimmed by 4 bases and V by 4 bases; bases with no gene match: 9. The CDR3 has 14 amino acids. The germline gives CDR1 SQVTM, CDR2 ANQGSEA.

The chain uses TRBV7-2 and TRBJ2-7, with 7 bases lining up with TRBD1. With 5 bases clipped from V and 1 base from J, the junction kept 5 bases outside the gene matches. The CDR3 covers 14 residues. Germline V gives CDR1 SGHTA, CDR2 FQGNSA. The chain's CDR3 is CASSTQTGSYEQYF. CDR3 nucleotide sequence: TGTGCCAGCAGCACCCAGACAGGGTCCTACGAGCAGTACTTC.

This chain uses TRBV7-2 with TRBJ2-3; possibly TRBD2 for D (5 bases). CDR3 size: 11 residues. Germline CDR1 SGHTA, CDR2 FQGNSA. The V and J ends lost 3 bases and 10 bases respectively, with 8 bases between them. CDR3 bases: TGTGCCAGCAGCTTGGACTTCGCGCAGTATTTT. Protein: CASSLDFAQYF.

The V and J genes are TRBV6-2 or TRBV6-3 and TRBJ1-2; 9 bases match TRBD1. This CDR3 contains 15 residues. Germline assignment: CDR1 MNHEY and CDR2 SVGEGT. Trimming removed 6 bases from V and 1 base from J; junction bases left unmatched: 6. CDR3 protein: CASSTGTGNNYGYTF. Written as DNA, the CDR3 is TGTGCCAGCAGCACCGGGACAGGGAATAACTATGGCTACACCTTC.

The chain joins TRBV28 to TRBJ2-7; D call uncertain. Trimming took off 6 bases at V and 4 bases at J, with 10 bases between the two ends. CDR3 length equals 12 residues. CDR1 is MDHEN, CDR2 SYDVKM, per germline. This CDR3 reads CASRPDTYEQYF. CDR3 sequence (DNA): TGTGCCAGCAGACCCGACACTTACGAGCAGTACTTC.

V gene TRBV18 combines with J gene TRBJ2-7; 11 nucleotides line up with TRBD2. V trimming: 3 bases; J trimming: 7 bases; junction bases outside the gene matches: 5. The CDR3 extends over 14 amino acids. From germline, CDR1 is KGHSH and CDR2 LQKENI. The chain's CDR3 is CASSPGTSGHEQYF. In nucleotides, the CDR3 is TGTGCCAGCTCACCGGGGACTAGCGGTCATGAGCAGTACTTC.